Listed here is a single TCR beta chain. The sample holds many counts of this clonotype. Its antigen specificity is not known. No quality values exist for individual bases; no much larger clone is one base distant. This sample stems from a study of identical twins listed by TCRdb under 2016. For the study in its entirety: The study deep-sequenced TCR alpha and beta repertoires from monozygotic twins, unrelated adults of various ages and cord blood to test whether fetal clonotypes persist. To rule out contamination, the twin experiments were replicated at different times with different library preparation protocols. Overall study outcomes, separate from this receptor: In monozygotic twins, recombination models systematically underestimated out-of-frame TCR alpha sharing, but the models matched the sharing seen between unrelated individuals. Compared with coincidental sharing between unrelated individuals, out-of-frame TCR alpha sequences shared between twins showed an excess of sequences with low generation probability. Fewer insertions were carried by abundant cord blood beta clonotypes, a similar but weaker trend appeared in young adult naive repertoires, and no such trend appeared in memory repertoires. The excess sharing between twins in beta out-of-frame sequences was weaker because fewer shared sequences reduced the signal-to-noise ratio. Invariant T cells such as MAIT and iNKT could partly confound zero-insertion analyses, though diverse VJ usage argued against this for most clonotypes. Because the same donors could not be followed over many years, the conclusions relied on cross-sectional statistical analysis.

Only healthy Caucasian donors were included. Three unrelated non-twin adults were additionally sequenced: a male aged 18 to 29, a male aged 50 to 60 and a female aged 50 to 60. Miltenyi CD45RO+ enrichment and human naive T-cell isolation kits were used to isolate memory (CD45RO+) and naive T cells from PBMC. Reading from cysteine to phenylalanine, the CDR3 counts 14 amino acids. Only the CDR3 part of the read is kept: 42 bases, read in frame from the first base. V ends up 5 bases short and J 4 bases short, with an unmatched junction base count of 7. To prepare the library, 5' RACE was applied. The listed sequencing device is Illumina HiSeq 2000. Template switching added a universal primer binding site, and the final cDNA carried a unique molecular identifier that allowed TCR cDNA molecules to be counted accurately. First-strand cDNA for TCR alpha and beta chains was synthesized from specific primers in the conserved constant-segment region. To control for contamination, every cDNA library was double barcoded, receiving both a SMART-Mk sample barcode and Illumina barcodes. TruSeq adapter sequences along with Illumina sample barcodes were introduced in two successive PCR steps. The TCR alpha and beta cDNA libraries were sequenced on the Illumina HiSeq platform using custom primers. In the original analysis: MiGEC processed the raw reads to extract unique molecular identifiers, while MiXCR was used to determine the CDR3 positions. Recombination models were inferred per individual with the repgenHMM and IGoR tools using an EM algorithm. Shared clonotypes were analyzed with the tcR package in R, and sharing was normalized by the product of cloneset sizes. To study raw recombination free of thymic and clonal selection effects, out-of-frame nonproductive sequences were analyzed. TCRdb took the public reads, trimmed them with fastp at Q25, ran MiXCR for clone calling and kept in-frame beta chains. When rows share a CDR3 protein, they turn into one entry using the most common DNA and genes. In this record, the V and J calls reflect TCRdb's handling and not the investigators' own analysis. The sample profile shows 350,000 or so distinct CDR3 sequences; 9% to 10% of them were found once. Of the sample, roughly 8.9% falls within the top ten clones.

Sequencing was performed on naive T cells sorted from blood. The sample's cell subset or site label, decoded: cells isolated with a human naive T-cell isolation kit. The sequence joins TRBV12-3 or TRBV12-4 to TRBJ1-2, and TRBD1 matches 7 of the central bases. The TCR sequence derives from a woman in her 50s in good health. The sequence in DNA is TGTGCCAGCAGTCCCGAACAGGGGACCTATGGCTACACCTTC. It encodes CASSPEQGTYGYTF.